The rows below give T cell receptor beta chains drawn from one sample of a study of shared clonotypes between healthy human individuals. TCRdb keeps only in-frame clones here, not all; method: immunoSEQ multiplex PCR. The table has 2 million to 2.5 million clones, 90% to 96% seen once. Sequences were obtained from naive CD4+ T cells sorted from blood. These TCRs come from a man between 18 and 29 years old in good health. CDR3s include the opening cysteine and the closing phenylalanine or tryptophan. A D gene is named only where the DNA matches it firmly. Clone size is shown for a subset of rows, as once, few, many or a class of expanded clone.

14,TRBV27,.,TRBJ2-7,.,CASSFGRGIYEQYF,TGTGCCAGCAGTTTCGGGAGAGGAATCTACGAGCAGTACTTC
15,TRBV18,.,TRBJ2-3,TRBD1,CASSPRQGTSDTQYF,TGTGCCAGCTCACCCAGACAGGGTACGTCAGATACGCAGTATTTT
14,TRBV5-1,.,TRBJ1-6,.,CASSKDPSDSPLHF,TGCGCCAGCAGCAAAGACCCCAGTGATTCACCCCTCCACTTT
12,TRBV6-5,.,TRBJ1-6,.,CASGRGKSPLHF,TGTGCCAGCGGGAGGGGAAAATCACCCCTCCACTTT
15,TRBV6-1,once,TRBJ1-2,.,CASSEALRAVYGYTF,TGTGCCAGCAGTGAAGCGCTTCGGGCAGTCTATGGCTACACCTTC
11,TRBV20-1,.,TRBJ1-1,TRBD1,CSARGGQGAFF,TGCAGTGCTCGGGGGGGACAGGGAGCTTTCTTT
14,TRBV27,.,TRBJ1-1,.,CASSLGNLNTEAFF,TGTGCCAGCAGTTTGGGTAACTTGAACACTGAAGCTTTCTTT
12,TRBV7-9,.,TRBJ2-3,TRBD2,CASSAGVDTQYF,TGTGCCAGCTCAGCGGGGGTAGATACGCAGTATTTT
16,TRBV7-8,.,TRBJ1-2,TRBD1,CASSPRPGQGSYGYTF,TGTGCCAGCAGCCCCCGACCGGGACAGGGGTCCTATGGCTACACCTTC
11,TRBV29-1,once,TRBJ2-7,.,CSVWGGNEQYF,TGCAGCGTGTGGGGGGGCAACGAGCAGTACTTC
14,TRBV28,.,TRBJ1-5,.,CASSPDGIYQPQHF,TGTGCCAGCAGTCCGGACGGGATATATCAGCCCCAGCATTTT
13,TRBV5-1,.,TRBJ2-5,.,CASSLERGETQYF,TGCGCCAGCAGCTTGGAAAGGGGGGAGACCCAGTACTTC
16,TRBV28,.,TRBJ2-2,.,CASRTSGIRGSGELFF,TGTGCCAGCAGGACCTCTGGGATTAGGGGGTCCGGGGAGCTGTTTTTT
11,TRBV29-1,.,TRBJ2-1,TRBD1,CSMNRGYEQFF,TGCAGCATGAACAGGGGTTACGAGCAGTTCTTC
17,TRBV6-1,.,TRBJ2-2,TRBD2,CASSENLGGGNTGELFF,TGTGCCAGCAGTGAAAATCTGGGCGGGGGGAACACCGGGGAGCTGTTTTTT
15,TRBV4-1,.,TRBJ2-2,TRBD1,CASSRGQGFTGELFF,TGCGCCAGCAGCCGAGGACAGGGGTTCACCGGGGAGCTGTTTTTT
12,TRBV7-9,.,TRBJ1-5,.,CASGAGNQPQHF,TGTGCCAGCGGGGCAGGGAATCAGCCCCAGCATTTT
14,TRBV6-1,.,TRBJ2-4,.,CATTLGGSKNIQYF,TGTGCCACCACCCTCGGGGGAAGCAAAAACATTCAGTACTTC
15,TRBV28,.,TRBJ2-2,.,CASSPGSLNTGELFF,TGTGCCAGCAGCCCAGGGTCCCTGAACACCGGGGAGCTGTTTTTT
15,TRBV7-2,.,TRBJ1-6,.,CASSLEFGPNSPLHF,TGTGCCAGCAGCTTAGAGTTCGGACCTAATTCACCCCTCCACTTT
15,TRBV15,.,TRBJ2-7,TRBD2,CATSRGTSGSYEQYF,TGTGCCACCAGCAGGGGGACTAGCGGTTCCTACGAGCAGTACTTC
14,TRBV7-2,.,TRBJ1-5,.,CASSLILAGQPQHF,TGTGCCAGCAGCTTAATCCTGGCGGGTCAGCCCCAGCATTTT
16,TRBV6-1,.,TRBJ2-1,TRBD1,CASSEWAGQGFYEQFF,TGTGCCAGCAGTGAATGGGCGGGACAGGGGTTTTATGAGCAGTTCTTC
14,TRBV10-3,.,TRBJ1-4,TRBD1,CATTRGQTNEKLFF,TGTGCCACCACAAGGGGACAGACTAATGAAAAACTGTTTTTT
14,TRBV9,.,TRBJ1-1,.,CASTRSRVGTEAFF,TGTGCCAGCACCCGCTCCCGGGTTGGTACTGAAGCTTTCTTT
15,TRBV5-6,.,TRBJ1-6,TRBD1,CASSNRDRGYSPLHF,TGTGCCAGCAGCAACCGGGACAGGGGATATTCACCCCTCCACTTT
15,TRBV4-1,.,TRBJ1-6,.,CASSHGRADNSPLHF,TGCGCCAGCAGCCATGGCAGGGCAGATAATTCACCCCTCCACTTT
13,TRBV19,.,TRBJ2-5,.,CASSPDLLETQYF,TGTGCCAGTAGCCCGGACCTGTTGGAGACCCAGTACTTC
15,TRBV7-2,.,TRBJ2-7,TRBD1,CASSLSQGVAYEQYF,TGTGCCAGCAGCTTGAGCCAGGGGGTAGCCTACGAGCAGTACTTC
16,TRBV4-3,.,TRBJ2-7,TRBD2,CASSQDVRGGVDEQYF,TGCGCCAGCAGCCAAGACGTGAGGGGAGGGGTGGACGAGCAGTACTTC
16,TRBV11-2,.,TRBJ2-2,.,CASRGSGSGSTGELFF,TGTGCCAGCAGAGGGTCCGGGAGCGGTTCCACCGGGGAGCTGTTTTTT
16,TRBV2,.,TRBJ2-1,.,CASTESLTRSYNEQFF,TGTGCCAGCACAGAATCTCTCACCCGCTCCTACAATGAGCAGTTCTTC
14,TRBV5-1,.,TRBJ1-6,.,CASSLGEIVSPLHF,TGCGCCAGCAGCTTGGGGGAAATTGTCTCACCCCTCCACTTT
15,TRBV7-2,.,TRBJ2-7,TRBD2,CASSLGLAGIYEQYF,TGTGCCAGCAGCTTAGGACTAGCGGGGATATACGAGCAGTACTTC
13,TRBV4-1,few,TRBJ1-2,.,CASSQEGARGYTF,TGCGCCAGCAGCCAAGAGGGGGCAAGGGGCTACACCTTC
15,TRBV27,.,TRBJ2-7,TRBD1,CASSLYGTGINEQYF,TGTGCCAGCAGTTTATACGGGACAGGGATCAACGAGCAGTACTTC
13,TRBV6-1,.,TRBJ1-1,.,CASSEFSPTTAFF,TGTGCCAGCAGTGAATTCTCCCCGACTACGGCTTTCTTT
14,TRBV5-1,once,TRBJ2-2,.,CASSFSRNTGELFF,TGCGCCAGCAGCTTCAGCCGAAACACCGGGGAGCTGTTTTTT
17,TRBV10-2,.,TRBJ2-5,TRBD2,CASSESLLAGGQETQYF,TGCGCCAGCAGTGAGTCACTACTAGCGGGAGGCCAAGAGACCCAGTACTTC
13,TRBV2,.,TRBJ1-5,.,CASSPDGNQPQHF,TGTGCCAGCAGCCCCGACGGAAATCAGCCCCAGCATTTT
15,TRBV7-3,.,TRBJ1-2,TRBD1,CASRLQGQGAYGYTF,TGTGCCAGCAGGCTCCAGGGACAGGGGGCATATGGCTACACCTTC
13,TRBV18,.,TRBJ1-1,.,CASSPSVGTEAFF,TGTGCCAGCTCACCATCCGTAGGTACTGAAGCTTTCTTT
16,TRBV5-4,.,TRBJ2-1,TRBD2,CASSPRLAGDPNEQFF,TGTGCCAGCAGCCCGAGACTAGCGGGAGACCCCAATGAGCAGTTCTTC
16,TRBV28,once,TRBJ1-4,.,CASSFSGGARNEKLFF,TGTGCCAGCAGTTTTTCGGGGGGCGCCCGAAATGAAAAACTGTTTTTT
15,TRBV19,.,TRBJ2-2,TRBD1,CASSLDRGNTGELFF,TGTGCCAGTAGTTTGGACAGGGGGAACACCGGGGAGCTGTTTTTT
15,TRBV7-2,.,TRBJ2-7,.,CASSLVESSSYEQYF,TGTGCCAGCAGCTTAGTAGAATCGAGCTCCTACGAGCAGTACTTC
13,TRBV5-1,.,TRBJ1-2,.,CASSVDGVGGYTF,TGCGCCAGCAGCGTCGACGGGGTCGGTGGCTACACCTTC
13,TRBV5-1,once,TRBJ2-5,.,CASSTRVSETQYF,TGCGCCAGCAGCACCAGGGTTTCGGAGACCCAGTACTTC
14,TRBV2,once,TRBJ1-1,.,CASSVSGDYTEAFF,TGTGCCAGCAGTGTTTCCGGGGATTACACTGAAGCTTTCTTT
13,TRBV6-4,.,TRBJ2-3,.,CASSVQGMDTQYF,TGTGCCAGCAGTGTCCAGGGGATGGATACGCAGTATTTT
13,TRBV6-1,.,TRBJ2-7,.,CASRPEGDHQQYF,TGTGCCAGCAGGCCGGAGGGGGACCACCAGCAGTACTTC
15,TRBV7-9,.,TRBJ2-1,TRBD2,CASRGLAGSHNEQFF,TGTGCCAGCAGAGGACTAGCGGGGTCCCACAATGAGCAGTTCTTC
19,TRBV7-9,.,TRBJ2-1,TRBD2,CASSLGVTSGRGNYNEQFF,TGTGCCAGCAGCTTAGGCGTGACTAGCGGGAGAGGCAATTACAATGAGCAGTTCTTC
12,TRBV29-1,.,TRBJ2-3,.,CSVGRAGDTQYF,TGCAGCGTGGGACGTGCTGGGGATACGCAGTATTTT
11,TRBV30,once,TRBJ2-4,.,CALGEGNIQYF,TGTGCCCTCGGTGAGGGGAACATTCAGTACTTC
14,TRBV30,.,TRBJ1-2,.,CAWARVPWGVGYTF,TGTGCCTGGGCCAGGGTCCCATGGGGAGTTGGCTACACCTTC
12,TRBV11-2,.,TRBJ1-6,.,CASSPGPSPLHF,TGTGCCAGCAGCCCGGGCCCATCACCCCTCCACTTT
16,TRBV7-2,.,TRBJ2-6,.,CASSFEAASGANVLTF,TGTGCCAGCAGCTTTGAGGCAGCCTCTGGGGCCAACGTCCTGACTTTC
14,TRBV7-2,few,TRBJ2-7,.,CASSLQAGTYEQYF,TGTGCCAGCAGCTTACAGGCGGGGACCTACGAGCAGTACTTC
14,TRBV5-4,.,TRBJ1-1,.,CASSLGLYTAEAFF,TGTGCCAGCAGCTTGGGGCTTTACACGGCTGAAGCTTTCTTT